This T cell receptor beta chain was sequenced during a study of blood T cell repertoires in COVID-19. At the level of the study: Both acute and convalescent COVID-19 samples were obtained from the United States, Italy and Spain.

The germline gives CDR1 LNHDA, CDR2 SQIVND (reference sequence). Between the trimmed V and J ends, which lost 7 bases and 0 bases, there was a span of 13 bases. CDR3 size: 16 residues. Repertoires were generated with immunoSEQ multiplex PCR, while TCRdb's copy carries only in-frame clones and drops some. The table lists roughly 250,000 clones, around 86% of them singletons. Sequencing was performed on PBMCs or T cells enriched from blood (not recorded which). The receptor was derived from a woman aged 50 to 60 who had recovered from COVID-19. The rearrangement links TRBV19 to TRBJ1-6; perhaps TRBD1 as D (5 bases). The CDR3 loop is CASTRDGSSYNSPLHF. For the CDR3, the DNA is TGTGCCAGTACCCGGGACGGGAGCTCCTATAATTCACCCCTCCACTTT.